This T cell receptor (beta chain) was identified in a study of PD-1 blockade in classical Hodgkin lymphoma. About this clone: What it binds is not known.

Study-wide points: Newly diagnosed patients were reported to start with lower TCR diversity than healthy donors.

This CDR3 is 15 amino acids long. Trimming removed 4 bases from V and 1 base from J, with 12 bases in between. CDR1 and CDR2 from the germline V gene are MRHNA and SNTAGT. Time point indicated: newly diagnosed, previously untreated cHL patient sample. Assay used: immunoSEQ multiplex PCR; TCRdb lists only in-frame clones, some missing. Here the sample spans 20,000 to 25,000 clones, about 94% being singletons. The V and J genes are TRBV6-4 and TRBJ2-3; tentative D call: TRBD2 (7 bases). The TCR sequence derives from a human donor with classical Hodgkin lymphoma. The source material was peripheral blood mononuclear cells (PBMCs). The CDR3 DNA follows: TGTGCCAGCAGTGTTGGGGGGGCCGGCACAGATACGCAGTATTTT. Translation: CASSVGGAGTDTQYF.